The 22 T cell receptor beta chains below all came from one sample that was sequenced in a study of blood T cell repertoires in COVID-19. Some clones are missing from TCRdb's copy, which holds only in-frame ones; the method was immunoSEQ multiplex PCR. In the table there are around 260,000 clones, about 91% of which are singletons. Input material: peripheral blood. The receptors come from a person between 18 and 30 years old with COVID-19, enrolled during active disease.

DNA of the CDR3: TGTGCCAGCAGTTACCGGAGACACTATGGCTACACCTTC. It translates to CASSYRRHYGYTF. J is TRBJ1-2 and V is TRBV6-2 or TRBV6-3, with D hard to call. The CDR3 is 13 residues long. Germline CDR1 reads MNHEY; CDR2 reads SVGEGT. The V end was cut by 2 bases, the J end by 3 bases, with 7 bases between.

The gene calls are TRBV6-6 and TRBJ2-7; 8 positions match TRBD1. The CDR3 covers 16 residues. V lost 2 bases to trimming and J lost 4 bases; unmatched junction nucleotides: 10. Looked up from germline, CDR1 is MNHNY and CDR2 is SVGAGI (reference sequence). This CDR3 is CASSYGQGGAFYEQYF. CDR3 nucleotides: TGTGCCAGCAGTTACGGACAGGGCGGGGCCTTTTACGAGCAGTACTTC.

The chain has TRBV11-2 and TRBJ1-3; D gene unclear. V lost 1 base and J 3 bases, leaving 19 bases between the germline ends. Germline V gene data show CDR1 as SGHAT and CDR2 as FQNNGV. The CDR3 sequence is 18 residues long. DNA for the CDR3: TGTGCCAGCAGCTTAGTGCCCCTGCCCGGTCGGGATGGAAACACCATATATTTT. It encodes CASSLVPLPGRDGNTIYF.

This chain links TRBV29-1 with TRBJ2-7; 9 positions match TRBD1. The CDR3 is 13 amino acids. J gave up 3 bases and V 6 bases, and 6 bases lay outside the gene matches. Germline-derived CDR1 and CDR2 are SQVTM and ANQGSEA. The CDR3: CSVTQGARYEQYF. CDR3 bases: TGCAGCGTAACACAGGGGGCCCGCTACGAGCAGTACTTC.

This clone was picked up one time. The chain employs TRBV6-2 or TRBV6-3 and TRBJ2-7; D may be TRBD1 (5 bases). Germline values: CDR1 MNHEY, CDR2 SVGEGT. CDR3 length: 13 residues. Trimming took off 4 bases at V and 2 bases at J, with 9 bases between the two ends. CDR3: CASSSTGPYEQYF. The DNA of the CDR3 is TGTGCCAGCAGTTCTACAGGACCCTACGAGCAGTACTTC.

The chain recombines TRBV4-2 with TRBJ2-1, with TRBD2 matching over 14 bases. The CDR3 has 17 residues. V shed 5 bases, J shed 8 bases, and the junction held 11 bases outside the gene matches. Germline-derived CDR1 and CDR2 are LGHNA and YNFKEQ. CDR3 sequence: CASSANEGTSGSYEQFF. The CDR3 nucleotides read TGTGCCAGCAGCGCTAACGAGGGGACTAGCGGGAGTTATGAGCAGTTCTTC.

The chain recombines TRBV10-3 with TRBJ2-7; 7 bases fit TRBD2. Looked up from germline, CDR1 is ENHRY and CDR2 is SYGVKD. V lost 7 bases to trimming and J lost 3 bases; unmatched junction nucleotides: 9. The CDR3 extends over 14 amino acids. CDR3 DNA: TGTGCCATCATCAAAGGACTAGGGAACTACGAGCAGTACTTC. Amino acids: CAIIKGLGNYEQYF.

The CDR3 DNA sequence: TGTGCCAGCAGTTATGACAGGGATTATGGCTACACCTTC. Translation: CASSYDRDYGYTF. The J gene is TRBJ1-2, the V gene TRBV6-6, with 7 nucleotides matching TRBD1. Trimming removed 3 bases from V and 5 bases from J; junction bases left unmatched: 3. Looked up from germline, CDR1 is MNHNY and CDR2 is SVGAGI (reference sequence). The CDR3 loop spans 13 amino acids.

The rearrangement uses TRBV27 and TRBJ2-7; 7 bases match TRBD2. The CDR3 is made up of 15 amino acids. V shed 6 bases, J shed 0 bases, and the junction held 8 bases outside the gene matches. Germline V gene lookup returns CDR1 MNHEY and CDR2 SMNVEV (reference sequence). Here the CDR3 DNA reads TGTGCCAGCAGCGAACTAGCGCGTAGCTCCTACGAGCAGTACTTC. Its translation is CASSELARSSYEQYF.

About this clone: This same CDR3 is encoded by further DNA sequences in the sample. The chain uses TRBV5-4 and TRBJ1-6, with D perhaps TRBD1 (5 bases). Trimming took off 4 bases at V and 0 bases at J, with 14 bases between the two ends. CDR1 and CDR2 from the germline V gene are SGHNT and YYREEE (reference sequence). CDR3 length: 17 amino acids. In nucleotides, the CDR3 is TGTGCCAGCAGCCCCGGGGGTCCGAGCTCCTATAATTCACCCCTCCACTTT. It translates to CASSPGGPSSYNSPLHF.

This clone was observed once. V is TRBV9 and J is TRBJ2-1; 7 bases are shared with TRBD1. Germline V gene data show CDR1 as SGDLS and CDR2 as YYNGEE. This CDR3 contains 15 residues. Trimming at V came to 3 bases and at J to 3 bases, leaving 6 bases not matched to a gene. The CDR3 DNA is TGTGCCAGCAGCGCCACCGGGACAGTCTACAATGAGCAGTTCTTC. It translates to CASSATGTVYNEQFF.

For the CDR3, the DNA is TGTGCCTGGAGTCCTCTTCCGGGACAGGGCCCATTTAATGAAAAACTGTTTTTT. It encodes CAWSPLPGQGPFNEKLFF. V and J are TRBV30 and TRBJ1-4, with 9 positions matching TRBD1. J was trimmed by 4 bases and V by 2 bases; bases with no gene match: 14. Germline-derived CDR1 and CDR2 are GTSNPN and SVGIG (reference sequence). CDR3 size: 18 residues.

The CDR3 protein is CASSVPSGNTEAFF. The CDR3 DNA reads as TGTGCCAGCAGCGTCCCCAGCGGGAACACTGAAGCTTTCTTT. V is TRBV9 and J is TRBJ1-1; D gene uncertain. Trimming removed 2 bases at V and 1 base at J, with 9 bases between. Germline lookup yields CDR1 SGDLS and CDR2 YYNGEE. This CDR3 contains 14 residues.

CDR3: CASSYDRVNTEAFF. CDR3 in DNA: TGTGCCAGCAGTTACGACAGGGTGAACACTGAAGCTTTCTTT. The chain is built from TRBV6-6 and TRBJ1-1; 7 bases match TRBD1. CDR3 length: 14 amino acids. The germline gives CDR1 MNHNY, CDR2 SVGAGI (reference sequence). J was trimmed by 0 bases and V by 2 bases; bases with no gene match: 0.

The rearrangement links TRBV10-3 to TRBJ2-5; 10 bases agree with TRBD1. The length of the CDR3 is 12 residues. Per the germline V gene, CDR1 is ENHRY and CDR2 is SYGVKD. Unmatched junction bases numbered 1, after V lost 8 bases and J lost 4 bases. The chain's CDR3 is CAIGQGGETQYF. The DNA for the CDR3 is TGTGCCATCGGACAGGGGGGAGAGACCCAGTACTTC.

The chain links TRBV6-1 to TRBJ1-5, with D possibly matching TRBD1 (5 bases). The length of the CDR3 is 15 residues. Germline V gene data show CDR1 as MNHNS and CDR2 as SASEGT. V lost 3 bases, J lost 7 bases, and 16 bases lay in between. The CDR3 is CASSEDRGGRQPQHF. In nucleotides, the CDR3 is TGTGCCAGCAGTGAGGATAGGGGAGGCCGGCAGCCCCAGCATTTT.

The chain's CDR3 is CASTDSSGEPQHF. The CDR3 bases are TGCGCCAGCACGGACAGTTCAGGAGAACCCCAGCATTTT. The rearrangement links TRBV23-1 to TRBJ1-5, with D perhaps TRBD1 (6 bases). TRBV23-1 carries the ORF label, with uncertain function. This CDR3 contains 13 residues. V was shortened by 7 bases and J by 10 bases, with 17 bases between the two germline ends.

The chain combines TRBV3-1 (or the pseudogene TRBV3-2) with TRBJ2-7; 11 bases fit TRBD1. The V gene's germline CDR1 is LGHDT and CDR2 YNNKEL (reference sequence). V trimming: 6 bases; J trimming: 2 bases; junction bases outside the gene matches: 3. The CDR3 spans 14 residues. CDR3 amino acids: CASRGTGGAYEQYF. The CDR3 nucleotides are TGTGCCAGCAGGGGGACAGGGGGGGCCTACGAGCAGTACTTC.

The chain has TRBV10-2 and TRBJ2-5, with TRBD2 matching over 7 bases. CDR1 is WSHSY and CDR2 is SAAADI in the germline V gene. This CDR3 is built from 15 residues. J was trimmed by 5 bases and V by 3 bases; bases with no gene match: 9. The CDR3 nucleotides are TGCGCCAGCAGTGATGTGCGGGAGACGGGCGAGACCCAGTACTTC. As protein: CASSDVRETGETQYF.

The rearrangement links TRBV7-2 to TRBJ1-4, with D possibly matching TRBD1 (6 bases). Looked up from germline, CDR1 is SGHTA and CDR2 is FQGNSA. Trimming took off 2 bases at V and 11 bases at J, with 12 bases between the two ends. The CDR3 contains 13 residues. The CDR3 region has the DNA TGTGCCAGCAGCTTATCACAGGGAGGGAAACTGTTTTTT. This codes for CASSLSQGGKLFF. Using reference TRBV7-2 and TRBJ1-4 for the parts outside the CDR3, the full variable domain is GAGVSQSPSNKVTEKGKDVELRCDPISGHTALYWYRQSLGQGLEFLIYFQGNSAPDKSGLPSDRFSAERTGGSVSTLTIQRTQQEDSAVYLCASSLSQGGKLFFGSGTQLSVL.

The V call is TRBV4-2, the J call TRBJ2-5; 14 bases map to TRBD2. The CDR3 has 18 amino acids. The junction had 12 bases not matched to a gene; V was cut back by 4 bases and J by 5 bases. Germline assignment: CDR1 LGHNA and CDR2 YNFKEQ. The CDR3 nucleotides read TGTGCCAGCAGCCGTACACTGGGGACTAGCGGGAGTGAGGAGACCCAGTACTTC. Amino acids: CASSRTLGTSGSEETQYF.

V is TRBV2 and J is TRBJ2-3; D unclear. Trimming removed 1 base from V and 4 bases from J, with 3 bases in between. The CDR3 runs 12 residues. The V gene's germline CDR1 is SNHLY and CDR2 FYNNEI. The CDR3 spells CASSEVSDTQYF. The CDR3 region has the DNA TGTGCCAGCAGTGAAGTATCAGATACGCAGTATTTT.